The clone carrying this T cell receptor beta chain was recorded many times. What it binds is not known. This entry is derived from a study of T cell repertoires in cytomegalovirus infection. Via MiXCR, TCRdb re-called the reads, giving one row per CDR3 protein. This table has roughly 860,000 distinct CDR3 sequences, less than 35% appearing once. CDR1 is SGHVS and CDR2 is FNYEAQ in the germline V gene. V was shortened by 4 bases and J by 5 bases, with 10 bases between the two germline ends. This CDR3 region has 13 residues. This receptor was obtained from a human donor in good health (CMV status not recorded). Some clones in this sample may be carry-over from other donors' samples. The chain employs TRBV7-6 and TRBJ2-3; D remains ambiguous. Sequencing was performed on cultured CD8+ T cells from PBMCs, taken from culture after CMV antigen stimulation. In DNA, the CDR3 is TGTGCCAGCAGCTCCGGTTGGGGAGATACGCAGTATTTT. It specifies CASSSGWGDTQYF.